The rows below give T cell receptor beta chains drawn from one sample of a study of human T cells and chemical hapten exposure. MiXCR was run by TCRdb on the RACE reads, yielding one entry per CDR3 protein. The sample shows approximately 57,000 distinct CDR3 sequences, roughly 9.8% of them seen only once. Sequencing was performed on whole blood, taken in connection with sensitization to the hapten diphenylcyclopropenone (DPC). These receptor sequences come from a man aged 35-49 years with alopecia areata. Some clones in this sample may be carry-over from other donors' samples. Each CDR3 is given with its conserved first and last residue. A D gene is named only where the DNA matches it firmly. Clone size is stated in some rows and not others, as once, few, many or a class when expanded.

D,size,J,V,CDR3,DNA
NA,NA,TRBJ2-6,TRBV20-1,CSASRGERSGANVLTF,TGCAGTGCTAGCAGGGGCGAGAGGTCTGGGGCCAACGTCCTGACTTTC
NA,many,TRBJ1-1,TRBV2,CASSSRGRNTEAFF,TGTGCCAGCAGTTCTAGAGGGAGGAACACTGAAGCTTTCTTT
TRBD1,many,TRBJ1-5,TRBV10-1,CASSYTGVGQPQHF,TGCGCCAGCAGTTACACAGGGGTCGGTCAGCCCCAGCATTTT
TRBD1,many,TRBJ1-5,TRBV5-6,CASSWDSPYQPQHF,TGTGCCAGCAGCTGGGACAGCCCCTACCAGCCCCAGCATTTT
NA,many,TRBJ1-1,TRBV7-9,CASSLGGGTEAFF,TGTGCCAGCAGCTTAGGGGGCGGCACTGAAGCTTTCTTT
NA,many,TRBJ2-7,TRBV21-1,CASSKARGQPQSSRGGWEQYF,TGTGCCAGCAGCAAAGCCCGGGGACAACCCCAGTCCAGCCGAGGCGGCTGGGAGCAGTACTTC
TRBD2,NA,TRBJ2-7,TRBV7-9,CASSSAGTSGEQYF,TGTGCCAGCAGCTCCGCCGGGACTAGCGGCGAGCAGTACTTC
TRBD1,few,TRBJ1-1,TRBV5-6,CASSPGQGWTEAFF,TGTGCCAGCAGCCCAGGACAGGGCTGGACTGAAGCTTTCTTT
TRBD1,NA,TRBJ2-1,TRBV7-7,CASSLGQGTDEQFF,TGTGCCAGCAGCTTAGGACAGGGGACGGATGAGCAGTTCTTC
NA,NA,TRBJ1-6,TRBV5-1,CASSTSTGFPNSPLHF,TGCGCCAGCAGCACCAGCACAGGTTTTCCTAATTCACCCCTCCACTTT
NA,few,TRBJ1-3,TRBV30,CAWSIGGSGNTIYF,TGTGCCTGGAGTATAGGGGGCTCTGGAAACACCATATATTTT
NA,NA,TRBJ1-1,TRBV7-3,CASSHSGGTEAFF,TGTGCCAGCAGCCATAGCGGGGGTACTGAAGCTTTCTTT
NA,many,TRBJ2-1,TRBV27,CASSFRGGNEQFF,TGTGCCAGCAGTTTTCGGGGAGGAAATGAGCAGTTCTTC
NA,many,TRBJ2-7,TRBV12-3/TRBV12-4,CASSSRTEQYF,TGTGCCAGCAGTTCCAGGACTGAGCAGTACTTC
TRBD1,NA,TRBJ1-3,TRBV6-5,CASGTGGGLGNTIYF,TGTGCCAGCGGAACAGGGGGGGGTCTCGGAAACACCATATATTTT
NA,few,TRBJ1-6,TRBV6-1,CASSEALGGNSPLHF,TGTGCCAGCAGTGAAGCGCTCGGGGGTAATTCACCCCTCCACTTT
NA,few,TRBJ1-1,TRBV18,CASSATDSMNTEAFF,TGTGCCAGCTCAGCAACCGACAGTATGAACACTGAAGCTTTCTTT
NA,NA,TRBJ1-1,TRBV20-1,CSARELLEAFF,TGCAGTGCTAGAGAATTACTTGAAGCTTTCTTT
NA,many,TRBJ2-7,TRBV20-1,CSARARILSSYEQYF,TGCAGTGCTAGAGCTAGGATACTTAGCTCCTACGAGCAGTACTTC
NA,many,TRBJ2-7,TRBV2,CASSETSVFDEQYF,TGTGCCAGCAGTGAAACTAGTGTCTTCGACGAGCAGTACTTC
NA,many,TRBJ2-7,TRBV13,CASSLQAVSYEQYF,TGTGCCAGCAGCTTACAAGCGGTCTCCTACGAGCAGTACTTC
TRBD2,NA,TRBJ2-7,TRBV15,CATSRGRDYSYEQYF,TGTGCCACCAGCAGAGGCCGGGACTACTCCTACGAGCAGTACTTC
NA,many,TRBJ2-7,TRBV20-1,CSAPKGPGAPYEQYF,TGCAGTGCTCCAAAGGGGCCAGGGGCCCCCTACGAGCAGTACTTC
TRBD1,many,TRBJ2-7,TRBV28,CASSPPGQGAQEQYF,TGTGCCAGCAGTCCTCCGGGACAGGGGGCGCAAGAGCAGTACTTC
NA,few,TRBJ2-5,TRBV19,CASSNSSRGVETQYF,TGTGCCAGTAGTAACTCAAGTAGGGGCGTGGAGACCCAGTACTTC
NA,few,TRBJ2-7,TRBV5-1,CASSFTGTEQYF,TGCGCCAGCAGCTTCACAGGGACCGAGCAGTACTTC
NA,many,TRBJ1-5,TRBV20-1,CSAGDRWGNQPQHF,TGCAGTGCCGGCGACAGGTGGGGCAATCAGCCCCAGCATTTT
NA,many,TRBJ1-5,TRBV20-1,CSALDSNSNQPQHF,TGCAGTGCTTTGGACAGTAATAGCAATCAGCCCCAGCATTTT
NA,few,TRBJ2-1,TRBV29-1,CSVDRQREQFF,TGCAGCGTTGATCGACAGCGCGAGCAGTTCTTC
NA,NA,TRBJ1-4,TRBV7-2,CASSLAIGGFNEKLFF,TGTGCCAGCAGCTTAGCGATTGGGGGGTTTAATGAAAAACTGTTTTTT
NA,once,TRBJ1-1,TRBV5-6,CASSLPDGTEAFF,TGTGCCAGCAGCTTGCCCGACGGAACTGAAGCTTTCTTT
NA,many,TRBJ1-1,TRBV12-3/TRBV12-4,CASSQTREAFF,TGTGCCAGCAGCCAAACACGGGAAGCTTTCTTT
NA,many,TRBJ1-2,TRBV20-1,CSARDQLNYGYTF,TGCAGTGCTAGAGATCAGCTCAACTATGGCTACACCTTC
NA,NA,TRBJ1-1,TRBV28,CASSLTGLVTEAFF,TGTGCCAGCAGTTTAACAGGGTTGGTCACTGAAGCTTTCTTT
NA,NA,TRBJ2-7,TRBV23-1,CASSQYSHTSYEQYF,TGCGCCAGCAGTCAATATTCTCACACCTCCTACGAGCAGTACTTC
NA,few,TRBJ2-1,TRBV20-1,CSARVREGTYNEQFF,TGCAGTGCTAGAGTGAGAGAGGGGACTTACAATGAGCAGTTCTTC
NA,many,TRBJ2-3,TRBV6-2/TRBV6-3,CASSYRGDTQYF,TGTGCCAGCAGTTACCGGGGAGATACGCAGTATTTT
TRBD2,many,TRBJ2-5,TRBV7-2,CASSSAGGPTETQYF,TGTGCCAGCAGTTCAGCGGGAGGGCCGACAGAGACCCAGTACTTC